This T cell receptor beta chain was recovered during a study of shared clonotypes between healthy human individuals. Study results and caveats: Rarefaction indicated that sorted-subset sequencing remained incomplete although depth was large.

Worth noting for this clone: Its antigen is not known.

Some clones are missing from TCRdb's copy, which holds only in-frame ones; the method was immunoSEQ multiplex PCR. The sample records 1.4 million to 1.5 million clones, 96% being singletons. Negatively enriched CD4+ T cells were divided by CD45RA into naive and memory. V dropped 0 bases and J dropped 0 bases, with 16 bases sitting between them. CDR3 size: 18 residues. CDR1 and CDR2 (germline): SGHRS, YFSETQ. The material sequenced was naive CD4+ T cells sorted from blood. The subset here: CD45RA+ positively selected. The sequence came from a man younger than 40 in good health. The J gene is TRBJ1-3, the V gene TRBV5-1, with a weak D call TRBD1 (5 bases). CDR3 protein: CASSLVPSGAISGNTIYF. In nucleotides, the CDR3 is TGCGCCAGCAGCTTGGTCCCATCTGGGGCGATCTCTGGAAACACCATATATTTT.